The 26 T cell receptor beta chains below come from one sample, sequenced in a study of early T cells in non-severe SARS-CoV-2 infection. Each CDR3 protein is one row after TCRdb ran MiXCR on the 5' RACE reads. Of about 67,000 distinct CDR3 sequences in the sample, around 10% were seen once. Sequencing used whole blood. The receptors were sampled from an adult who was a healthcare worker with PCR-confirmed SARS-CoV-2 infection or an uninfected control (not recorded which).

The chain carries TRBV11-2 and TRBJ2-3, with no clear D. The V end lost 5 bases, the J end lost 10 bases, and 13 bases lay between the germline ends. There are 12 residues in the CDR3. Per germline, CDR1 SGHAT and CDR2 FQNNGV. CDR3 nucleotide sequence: TGTGCCAGCAGCCCCTCTGCAGAAGCGCAGTATTTT. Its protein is CASSPSAEAQYF.

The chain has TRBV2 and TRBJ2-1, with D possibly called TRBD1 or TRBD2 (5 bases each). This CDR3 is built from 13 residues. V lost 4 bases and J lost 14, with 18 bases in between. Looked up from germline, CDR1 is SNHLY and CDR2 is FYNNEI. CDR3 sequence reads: CASSVEAGTEEFF. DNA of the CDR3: TGTGCCAGCAGTGTAGAAGCAGGGACGGAAGAGTTCTTC.

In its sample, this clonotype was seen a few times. The CDR3 is CSAIDTLNYGYTF. The CDR3 DNA reads as TGCAGTGCTATTGACACCCTTAACTATGGCTACACCTTC. The chain has TRBV20-1 and TRBJ1-2; D call uncertain. Trimming took 4 bases from V and 1 from J, leaving 10 bases between them. Germline lookup yields CDR1 DFQATT and CDR2 SNEGSKA (reference sequence). The CDR3 is 13 residues long.

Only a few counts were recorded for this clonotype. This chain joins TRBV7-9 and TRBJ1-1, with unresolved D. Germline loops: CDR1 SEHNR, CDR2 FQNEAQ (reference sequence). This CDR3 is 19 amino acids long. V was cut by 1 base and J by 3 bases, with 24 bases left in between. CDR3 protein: CASSLVPLPGPLSDTEAFF. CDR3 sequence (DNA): TGTGCCAGCAGCTTAGTACCCCTCCCTGGGCCCCTCAGCGACACTGAAGCTTTCTTT.

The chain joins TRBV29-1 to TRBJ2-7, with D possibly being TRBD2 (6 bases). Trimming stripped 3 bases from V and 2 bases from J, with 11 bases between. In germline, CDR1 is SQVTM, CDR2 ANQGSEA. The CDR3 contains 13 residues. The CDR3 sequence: CSVEAGTPYEQYF. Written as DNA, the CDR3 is TGCAGCGTTGAGGCCGGGACTCCCTACGAGCAGTACTTC.

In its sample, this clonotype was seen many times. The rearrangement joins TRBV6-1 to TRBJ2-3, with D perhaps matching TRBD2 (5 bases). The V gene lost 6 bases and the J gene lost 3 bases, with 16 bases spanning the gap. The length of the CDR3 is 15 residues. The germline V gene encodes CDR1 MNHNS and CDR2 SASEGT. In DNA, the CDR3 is TGTGCCAGCAGGCCCACACCTCGGAGGACAGATACGCAGTATTTT. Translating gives CASRPTPRRTDTQYF.

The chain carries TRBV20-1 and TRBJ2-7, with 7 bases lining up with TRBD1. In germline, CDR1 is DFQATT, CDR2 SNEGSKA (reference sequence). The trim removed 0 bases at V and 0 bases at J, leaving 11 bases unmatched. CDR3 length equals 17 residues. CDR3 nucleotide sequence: TGCAGTGCTAGAGACGGTACCTCTACAGGGGACTCCTACGAGCAGTACTTC. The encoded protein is CSARDGTSTGDSYEQYF.

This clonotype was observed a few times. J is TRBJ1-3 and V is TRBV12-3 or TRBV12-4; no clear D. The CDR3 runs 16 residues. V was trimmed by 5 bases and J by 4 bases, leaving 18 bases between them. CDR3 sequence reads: CASSPPPFVAGNTIYF. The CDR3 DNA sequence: TGTGCCAGCAGTCCTCCTCCGTTCGTGGCCGGAAACACCATATATTTT.

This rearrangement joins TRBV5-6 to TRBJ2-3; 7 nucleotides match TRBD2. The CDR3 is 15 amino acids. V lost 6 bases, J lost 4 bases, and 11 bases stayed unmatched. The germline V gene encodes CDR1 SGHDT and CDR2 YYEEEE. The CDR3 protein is CASTRGSGIADTQYF. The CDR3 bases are TGTGCCAGCACCCGTGGGAGCGGGATAGCAGATACGCAGTATTTT.

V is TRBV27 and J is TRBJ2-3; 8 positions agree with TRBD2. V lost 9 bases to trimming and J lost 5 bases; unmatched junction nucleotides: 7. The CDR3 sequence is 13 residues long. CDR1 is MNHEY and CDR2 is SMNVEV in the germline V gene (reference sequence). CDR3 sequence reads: CASRLAQKDTQYF. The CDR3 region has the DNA TGTGCCAGTAGACTAGCGCAGAAAGATACGCAGTATTTT.

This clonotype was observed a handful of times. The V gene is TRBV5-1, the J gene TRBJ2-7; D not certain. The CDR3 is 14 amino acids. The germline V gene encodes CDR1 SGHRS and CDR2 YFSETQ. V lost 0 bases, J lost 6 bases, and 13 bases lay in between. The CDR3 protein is CASSLGHQKGEQYF. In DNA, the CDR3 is TGCGCCAGCAGCTTGGGACACCAGAAGGGCGAGCAGTACTTC.

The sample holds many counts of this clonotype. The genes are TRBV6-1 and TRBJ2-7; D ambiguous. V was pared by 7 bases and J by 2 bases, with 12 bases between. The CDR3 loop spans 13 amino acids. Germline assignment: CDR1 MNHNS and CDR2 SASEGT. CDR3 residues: CASTPVQTYEQYF. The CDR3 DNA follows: TGTGCCAGCACCCCTGTCCAGACCTACGAGCAGTACTTC.

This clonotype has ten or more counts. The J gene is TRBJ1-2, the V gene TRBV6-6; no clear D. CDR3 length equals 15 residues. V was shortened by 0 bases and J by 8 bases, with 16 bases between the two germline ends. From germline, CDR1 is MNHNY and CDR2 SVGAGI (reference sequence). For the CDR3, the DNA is TGTGCCAGCAGTTACTCGAAATCCAGTTTAGAGGGCTACACCTTC. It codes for CASSYSKSSLEGYTF.

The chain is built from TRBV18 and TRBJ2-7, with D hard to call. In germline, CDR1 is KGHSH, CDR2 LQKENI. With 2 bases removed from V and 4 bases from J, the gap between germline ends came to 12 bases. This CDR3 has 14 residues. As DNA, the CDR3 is TGTGCCAGCTCACCATCCCAGGAACTGTACGAGCAGTACTTC. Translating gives CASSPSQELYEQYF. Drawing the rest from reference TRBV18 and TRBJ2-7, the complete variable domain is NAGVMQNPRHLVRRRGQEARLRCSPMKGHSHVYWYRQLPEEGLKFMVYLQKENIIDESGMPKERFSAEFPKEGPSILRIQQVVRGDSAAYFCASSPSQELYEQYFGPGTRLTVT.

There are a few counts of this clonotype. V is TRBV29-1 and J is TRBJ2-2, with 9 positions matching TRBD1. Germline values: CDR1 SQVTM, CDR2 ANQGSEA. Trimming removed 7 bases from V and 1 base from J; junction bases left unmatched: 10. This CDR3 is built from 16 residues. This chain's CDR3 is CSAGTGLLQNTGELFF. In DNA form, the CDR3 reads TGCAGCGCCGGGACAGGGCTTCTACAGAACACCGGGGAGCTGTTTTTT.

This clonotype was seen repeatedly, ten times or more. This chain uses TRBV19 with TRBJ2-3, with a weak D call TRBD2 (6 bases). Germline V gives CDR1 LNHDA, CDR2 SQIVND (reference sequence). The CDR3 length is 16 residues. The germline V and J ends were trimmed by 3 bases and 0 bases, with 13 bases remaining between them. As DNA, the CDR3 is TGTGCCAGTAGTATTGGGACTGGCCATAGCACAGATACGCAGTATTTT. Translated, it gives CASSIGTGHSTDTQYF. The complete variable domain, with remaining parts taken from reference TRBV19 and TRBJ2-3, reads DGGITQSPKYLFRKEGQNVTLSCEQNLNHDAMYWYRQDPGQGLRLIYYSQIVNDFQKGDIAEGYSVSREKKESFPLTVTSAQKNPTAFYLCASSIGTGHSTDTQYFGPGTRLTVL.

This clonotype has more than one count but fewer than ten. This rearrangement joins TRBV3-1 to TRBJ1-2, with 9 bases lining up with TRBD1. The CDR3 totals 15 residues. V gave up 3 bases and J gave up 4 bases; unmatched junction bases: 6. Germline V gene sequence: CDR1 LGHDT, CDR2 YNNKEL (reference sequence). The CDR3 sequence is CASSQDRGGIYGYTF. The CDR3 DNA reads TGTGCCAGCAGCCAGGACAGGGGAGGCATCTATGGCTACACCTTC.

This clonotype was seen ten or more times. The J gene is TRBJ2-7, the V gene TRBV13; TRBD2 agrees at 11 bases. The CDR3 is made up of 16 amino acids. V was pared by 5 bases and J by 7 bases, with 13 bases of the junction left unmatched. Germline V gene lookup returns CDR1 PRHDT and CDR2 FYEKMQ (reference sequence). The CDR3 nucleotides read TGTGCCAGCAGCGCCCCTCTAGCGGGGGGCGCATGGGAGCAGTACTTC. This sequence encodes CASSAPLAGGAWEQYF.

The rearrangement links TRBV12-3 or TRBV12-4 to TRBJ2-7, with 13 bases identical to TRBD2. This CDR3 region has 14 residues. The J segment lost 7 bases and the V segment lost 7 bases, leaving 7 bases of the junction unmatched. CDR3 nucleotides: TGTGCCAGCACCCTGACTAGCGGGGGGCGAGAGCAGTACTTC. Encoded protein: CASTLTSGGREQYF.

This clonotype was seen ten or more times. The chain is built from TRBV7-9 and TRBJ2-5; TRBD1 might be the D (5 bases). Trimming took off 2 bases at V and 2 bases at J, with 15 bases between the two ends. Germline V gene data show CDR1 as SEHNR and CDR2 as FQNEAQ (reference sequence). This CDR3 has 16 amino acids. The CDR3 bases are TGTGCCAGCAGCTTAAGAGTTCGTCAGGGACAAGAGACCCAGTACTTC. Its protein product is CASSLRVRQGQETQYF.

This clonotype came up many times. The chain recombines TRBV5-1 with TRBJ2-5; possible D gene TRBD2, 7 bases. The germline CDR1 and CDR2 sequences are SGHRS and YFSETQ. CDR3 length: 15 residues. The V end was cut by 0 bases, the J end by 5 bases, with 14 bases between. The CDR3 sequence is CASSLEGGPEETQYF. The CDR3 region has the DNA TGCGCCAGCAGCTTGGAGGGGGGGCCGGAGGAGACCCAGTACTTC.

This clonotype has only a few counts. CDR3 region: CASRGTSGIQETQYF. The CDR3 nucleotides are TGTGCCAGCAGGGGGACTAGCGGGATCCAAGAGACCCAGTACTTC. The chain links TRBV2 to TRBJ2-5; 13 bases map to TRBD2. The V and J ends lost 6 bases and 1 base, in that order; junction bases with no gene match: 2. Per the germline V gene, CDR1 is SNHLY and CDR2 is FYNNEI. This CDR3 contains 15 residues.

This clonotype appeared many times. The DNA of the CDR3 is TGCGCCAGCAGCTTGCAGCGGGAGGGGGATGAGCAGTTCTTC. Its translation: CASSLQREGDEQFF. The V call is TRBV5-1, the J call TRBJ2-1; 10 positions match TRBD2. The germline CDR1 and CDR2 sequences are SGHRS and YFSETQ. The length of the CDR3 is 14 residues. V dropped 1 base and J dropped 8; count of bases not matched to a gene: 3. Full variable domain (rest looked up from reference TRBV5-1 and TRBJ2-1): KAGVTQTPRYLIKTRGQQVTLSCSPISGHRSVSWYQQTPGQGLQFLFEYFSETQRNKGNFPGRFSGRQFSNSRSEMNVSTLELGDSALYLCASSLQREGDEQFFGPGTRLTVL.

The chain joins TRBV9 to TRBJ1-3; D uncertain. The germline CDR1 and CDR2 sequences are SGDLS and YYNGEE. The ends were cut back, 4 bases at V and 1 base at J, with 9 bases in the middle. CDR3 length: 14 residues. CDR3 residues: CASSFAPSGNTIYF. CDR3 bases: TGTGCCAGCAGCTTCGCTCCATCTGGAAACACCATATATTTT.

Written as DNA, the CDR3 is TGTGCCAGCAGCCCCCGGGACGGGCTCTCTGGAAACACCATATATTTT. Translating gives CASSPRDGLSGNTIYF. This rearrangement joins TRBV7-9 to TRBJ1-3; D perhaps matches TRBD1 (5 bases). V shed 5 bases and J shed 0 bases, with 14 bases lying between them. Germline-derived CDR1 and CDR2 are SEHNR and FQNEAQ (reference sequence). This CDR3 is built from 16 residues.

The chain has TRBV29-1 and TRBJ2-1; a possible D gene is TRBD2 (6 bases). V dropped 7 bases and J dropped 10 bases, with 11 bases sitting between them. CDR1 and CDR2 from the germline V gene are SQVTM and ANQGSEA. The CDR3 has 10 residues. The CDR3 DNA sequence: TGCAGCGGGGACTCCCAGGAGCAGTTCTTC. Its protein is CSGDSQEQFF.